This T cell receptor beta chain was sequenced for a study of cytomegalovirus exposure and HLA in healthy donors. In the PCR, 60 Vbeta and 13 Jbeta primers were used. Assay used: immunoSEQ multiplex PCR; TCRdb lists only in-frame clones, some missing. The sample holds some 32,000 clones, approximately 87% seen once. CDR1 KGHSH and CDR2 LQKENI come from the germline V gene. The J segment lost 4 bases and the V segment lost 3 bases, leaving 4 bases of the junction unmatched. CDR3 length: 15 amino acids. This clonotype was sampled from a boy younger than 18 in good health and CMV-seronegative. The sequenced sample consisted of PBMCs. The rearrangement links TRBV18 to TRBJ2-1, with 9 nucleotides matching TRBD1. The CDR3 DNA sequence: TGTGCCAGCTCACCTCCGGGACAGGGTTACAATGAGCAGTTCTTC. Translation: CASSPPGQGYNEQFF.